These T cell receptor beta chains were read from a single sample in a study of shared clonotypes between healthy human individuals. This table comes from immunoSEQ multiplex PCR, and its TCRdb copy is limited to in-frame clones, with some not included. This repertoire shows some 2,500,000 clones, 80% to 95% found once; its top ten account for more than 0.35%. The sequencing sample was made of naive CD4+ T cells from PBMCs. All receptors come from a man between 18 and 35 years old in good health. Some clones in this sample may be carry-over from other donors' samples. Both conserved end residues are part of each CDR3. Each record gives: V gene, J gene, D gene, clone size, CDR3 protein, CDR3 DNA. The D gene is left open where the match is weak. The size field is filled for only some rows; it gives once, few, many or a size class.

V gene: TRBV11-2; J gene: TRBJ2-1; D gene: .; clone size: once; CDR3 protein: CASSLGGSGSYNEQFF; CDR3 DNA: TGTGCCAGCAGCTTAGGGGGATCGGGTTCCTACAATGAGCAGTTCTTC
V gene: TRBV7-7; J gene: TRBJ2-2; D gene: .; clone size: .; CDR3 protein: CASRTGRDTGELFF; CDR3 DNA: TGTGCCAGCAGAACCGGGCGGGACACCGGGGAGCTGTTTTTT
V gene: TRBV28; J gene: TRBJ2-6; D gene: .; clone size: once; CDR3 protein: CASGGTTGANVLTF; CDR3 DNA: TGTGCCAGCGGGGGGACGACGGGGGCCAACGTCCTGACTTTC
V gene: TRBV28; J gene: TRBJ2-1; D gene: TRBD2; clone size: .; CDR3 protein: CASRPSGSYNEQFF; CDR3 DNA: TGTGCCAGCAGGCCTAGCGGGTCATACAATGAGCAGTTCTTC
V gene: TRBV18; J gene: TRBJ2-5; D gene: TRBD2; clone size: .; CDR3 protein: CASSPLAGGLQETQYF; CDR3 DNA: TGTGCCAGCTCACCACTTGCGGGGGGCCTCCAAGAGACCCAGTACTTC
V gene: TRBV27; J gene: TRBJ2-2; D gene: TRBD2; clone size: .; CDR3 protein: CASSLLGGRDTGELFF; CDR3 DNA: TGTGCCAGCAGTTTATTGGGGGGGAGAGACACCGGGGAGCTGTTTTTT
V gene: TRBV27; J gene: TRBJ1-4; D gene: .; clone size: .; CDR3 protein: CATMPSGWANEKLFF; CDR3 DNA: TGTGCCACCATGCCATCGGGGTGGGCTAATGAAAAACTGTTTTTT
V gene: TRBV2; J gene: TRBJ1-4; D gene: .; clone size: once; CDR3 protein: CASSSDRGNEKLFF; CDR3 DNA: TGTGCCAGCAGTTCGGACAGAGGTAATGAAAAACTGTTTTTT
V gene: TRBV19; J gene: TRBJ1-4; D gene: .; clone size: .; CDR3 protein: CASSDWRGSKDEKLFF; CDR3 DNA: TGTGCCAGTAGTGATTGGAGGGGTTCGAAAGATGAAAAACTGTTTTTT
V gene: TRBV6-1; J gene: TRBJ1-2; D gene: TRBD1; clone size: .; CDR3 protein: CASTPAQGTYGYTF; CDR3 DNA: TGTGCCAGCACGCCCGCACAGGGGACCTATGGCTACACCTTC
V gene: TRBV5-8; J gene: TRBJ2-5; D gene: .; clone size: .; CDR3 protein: CASSLWGSETQYF; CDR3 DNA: TGTGCCAGCAGCTTGTGGGGTTCGGAGACCCAGTACTTC
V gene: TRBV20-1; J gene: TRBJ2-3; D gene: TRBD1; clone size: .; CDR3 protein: CSVDRGDTQYF; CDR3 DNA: TGCAGTGTGGACAGGGGGGATACGCAGTATTTT
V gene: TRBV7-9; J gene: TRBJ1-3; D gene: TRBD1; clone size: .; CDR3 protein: CASSPGTAGNTIYF; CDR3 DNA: TGTGCCAGCAGCCCGGGGACAGCTGGAAACACCATATATTTT
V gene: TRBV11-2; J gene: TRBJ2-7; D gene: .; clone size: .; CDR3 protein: CASSLSGPNYEQYF; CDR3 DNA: TGTGCCAGCAGCCTTTCCGGACCGAACTACGAGCAGTACTTC
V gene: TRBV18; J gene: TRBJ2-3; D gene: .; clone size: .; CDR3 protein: CASSPATRGGTDTQYF; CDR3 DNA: TGTGCCAGCTCACCCGCCACCCGCGGCGGCACAGATACGCAGTATTTT
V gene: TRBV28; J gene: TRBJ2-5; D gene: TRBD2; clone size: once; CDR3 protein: CAYGRINAAQYF; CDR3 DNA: TGTGCCTACGGGAGGATAAATGCGGCCCAGTACTTC
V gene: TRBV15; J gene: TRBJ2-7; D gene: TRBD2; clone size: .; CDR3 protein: CATSSRGSGRAEQYF; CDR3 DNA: TGTGCCACCAGCTCCCGGGGTAGCGGGAGGGCGGAGCAGTACTTC
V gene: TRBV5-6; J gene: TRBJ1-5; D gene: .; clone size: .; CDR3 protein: CASSLRPNQPQHF; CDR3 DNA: TGTGCCAGCAGCTTGAGGCCCAATCAGCCCCAGCATTTT
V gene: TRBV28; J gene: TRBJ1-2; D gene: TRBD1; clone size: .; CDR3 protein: CASSHGQGLEGYTF; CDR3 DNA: TGTGCCAGCAGCCACGGACAGGGGCTGGAGGGCTACACCTTC
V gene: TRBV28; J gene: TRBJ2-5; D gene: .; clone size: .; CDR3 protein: CASSDWTNFNQAQETQYF; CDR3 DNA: TGTGCCAGCAGTGACTGGACAAATTTTAACCAAGCACAAGAGACCCAGTACTTC
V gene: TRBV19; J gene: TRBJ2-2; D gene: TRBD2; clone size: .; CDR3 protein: CASRKREYTNTGELFF; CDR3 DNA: TGTGCCAGTAGGAAGCGGGAGTATACCAACACCGGGGAGCTGTTTTTT
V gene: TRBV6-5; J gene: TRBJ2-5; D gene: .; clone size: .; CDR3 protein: CASSSYRAQETQYF; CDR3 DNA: TGTGCCAGCAGCTCCTACAGGGCCCAAGAGACCCAGTACTTC
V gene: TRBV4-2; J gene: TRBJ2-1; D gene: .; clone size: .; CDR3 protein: CASSPGGRQFF; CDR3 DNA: TGTGCCAGCAGCCCCGGCGGAAGGCAGTTCTTC
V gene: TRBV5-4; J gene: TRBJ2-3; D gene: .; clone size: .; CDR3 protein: CASSTGKRSKDTQYF; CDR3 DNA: TGTGCCAGCAGCACTGGGAAAAGGTCTAAGGATACGCAGTATTTT